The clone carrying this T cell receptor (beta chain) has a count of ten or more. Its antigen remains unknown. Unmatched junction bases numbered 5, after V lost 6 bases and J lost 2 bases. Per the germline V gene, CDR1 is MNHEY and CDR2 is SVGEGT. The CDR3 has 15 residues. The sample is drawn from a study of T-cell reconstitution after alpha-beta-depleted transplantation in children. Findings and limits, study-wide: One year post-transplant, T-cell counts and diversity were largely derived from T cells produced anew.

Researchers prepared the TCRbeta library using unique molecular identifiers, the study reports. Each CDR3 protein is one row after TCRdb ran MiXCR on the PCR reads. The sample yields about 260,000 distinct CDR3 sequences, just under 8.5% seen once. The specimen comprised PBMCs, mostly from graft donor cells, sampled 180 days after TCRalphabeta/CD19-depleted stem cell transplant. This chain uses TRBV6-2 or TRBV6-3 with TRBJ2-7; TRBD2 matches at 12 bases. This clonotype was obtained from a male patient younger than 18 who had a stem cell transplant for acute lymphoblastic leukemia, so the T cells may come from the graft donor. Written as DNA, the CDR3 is TGTGCCAGCAGATTACTAGCGGGGGGAACCTACGAGCAGTACTTC. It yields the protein CASRLLAGGTYEQYF.